A selection of T cell receptor beta chains follows, all from one sample in a study of blood T cells in healthy people across ages. Using its own MiXCR run on the 5' RACE reads, TCRdb lists one record per CDR3 protein. The table lists 1,500,000 or so distinct CDR3 sequences, approximately 43% of them singletons, with approximately 4.1% in the top ten. Material for sequencing was blood. These TCRs come from a woman aged 18 to 35 in good health. Each CDR3 is given with its conserved first and last residue. Fields, in order: D gene, V gene, clone size, CDR3 length, J gene, CDR3 DNA, CDR3 protein. D genes are given only for firm matches. Part of the rows lack a size; the others show once, few, many or a class for expanded clones.

TRBD1	TRBV2	NA	16	TRBJ2-2	TGTGCCAGCAAAGCCCCGGGGACAGGGAGTCCCGGGGAGCTGTTTTTT	CASKAPGTGSPGELFF
NA	TRBV7-2	NA	15	TRBJ2-7	TGTGCCAGCAGCTCACCCCCTGTAGCCTCCTACGAGCAGTACTTC	CASSSPPVASYEQYF
TRBD1	TRBV5-1	NA	15	TRBJ2-2	TGCGCCAGCAGCTTCCGGGACAGGGGCGCCGGGGAGCTGTTTTTT	CASSFRDRGAGELFF
NA	TRBV7-9	NA	17	TRBJ2-1	TGTGCCAGCAGCGCCCGAACAGGGAATCCCTCCTACAATGAGCAGTTCTTC	CASSARTGNPSYNEQFF
TRBD1	TRBV12-3/TRBV12-4	NA	14	TRBJ1-2	TGTGCCAGCAGACCCGGACAGGGGGAGCTGGGCTACACCTTC	CASRPGQGELGYTF
TRBD1	TRBV27	NA	14	TRBJ2-1	TGTGTCAGCAGTCCTGGGACAGGGGGGGTTGAGCAGTTCTTC	CVSSPGTGGVEQFF
NA	TRBV9	NA	16	TRBJ2-1	TGTGCCAGCAGCTGGTTACCGACTAAGGGCTACAATGAGCAGTTCTTC	CASSWLPTKGYNEQFF
TRBD2	TRBV7-2	few	14	TRBJ2-1	TGTGCCAGCAGCTTAGTGTTAGCGGGAACTGAGCAGTTCTTC	CASSLVLAGTEQFF
NA	TRBV12-3/TRBV12-4	few	16	TRBJ1-5	TGTGCCAGCAGCTCTGGGCGTTGGGGGCGCAATCAGCCCCAGCATTTT	CASSSGRWGRNQPQHF
NA	TRBV9	once	14	TRBJ1-5	TGTGCCAGCAACCGGTTAGGGGACAATCAGCCCCAGCATTTT	CASNRLGDNQPQHF
TRBD1	TRBV15	NA	16	TRBJ1-5	TGTGCCTCCAGCAGAGGGGACAGGGCGAGCAATCAGCCCCAGCATTTT	CASSRGDRASNQPQHF
TRBD2	TRBV20-1	NA	12	TRBJ2-7	TGCAGTTGGGCTAGCGGGGCCTACGAGCAGTACTTC	CSWASGAYEQYF
TRBD1	TRBV6-2/TRBV6-3	few	15	TRBJ2-4	TGTGCCAGCAGTTCCTGGACAGGGTCTGGAAACATTCAGTACTTC	CASSSWTGSGNIQYF
TRBD2	TRBV7-2	NA	16	TRBJ2-1	TGTGCCAGCAGCCCCGGACGCGGGAGTCACTACAATGAGCAGTTCTTC	CASSPGRGSHYNEQFF
NA	TRBV2	NA	13	TRBJ1-1	TGTGCCAGCATCGAGGGGGACAACACTGAAGCTTTCTTT	CASIEGDNTEAFF
NA	TRBV6-2/TRBV6-3	NA	13	TRBJ1-5	TGTGCCAGCAGGGTTAAGAGCGATCAGCCCCAGCATTTT	CASRVKSDQPQHF
NA	TRBV20-1	NA	15	TRBJ1-1	TGCAGTGCTCCCCTGGCACAGACCAGGGATGCTGAAGCTTTCTTT	CSAPLAQTRDAEAFF
NA	TRBV2	NA	12	TRBJ2-2	TGTGCCAGCAGTTTCCTCGGGCGGGAGCTGTTTTTT	CASSFLGRELFF
NA	TRBV7-2	NA	13	TRBJ1-5	TGTGCCAGCAGCTTTGAACAGAATCAGCCCCAGCATTTT	CASSFEQNQPQHF
NA	TRBV20-1	many	14	TRBJ2-3	TGCAGTGCTAGAGCTACGCGGGCCACAGATACGCAGTATTTT	CSARATRATDTQYF
NA	TRBV11-2	NA	13	TRBJ1-2	TGTGCCAGCAGCCCTTACACAGGGTCTGGCTGCACCTTC	CASSPYTGSGCTF
NA	TRBV28	NA	16	TRBJ2-3	TGTGCCAGCAGTTTACTAGCAGCTTCTAGCACAGATACGCAGTATTTT	CASSLLAASSTDTQYF
NA	TRBV6-5	NA	17	TRBJ1-5	TGTGCCAGCAGTTACGGACCGACAGGACTTAGCAATCAGCCCCAGCATTTT	CASSYGPTGLSNQPQHF
TRBD2	TRBV4-1	NA	16	TRBJ2-3	TGCGCCAGCAGCCGACCGGGACTAGCGGGATCAGATACGCAGTATTTT	CASSRPGLAGSDTQYF
NA	TRBV6-1	NA	15	TRBJ1-4	TGTGCCAGCAGTGAACCCAGGGGAGTAGGGGAAAAACTGTTTTTT	CASSEPRGVGEKLFF
NA	TRBV29-1	NA	13	TRBJ2-7	TGCAGCGCTATGGGCCGAACAACCTACGAGCAGTACTTC	CSAMGRTTYEQYF
TRBD1	TRBV28	NA	14	TRBJ1-2	TGTGCCAGCAGTTTCCGGGACAGGGGCTCTGGCTACACCTTC	CASSFRDRGSGYTF
TRBD2	TRBV12-3/TRBV12-4	many	16	TRBJ2-3	TGTGCCAGCAGTTTATTCCTAGCGGGGGGGCCGAATACGCAGTATTTT	CASSLFLAGGPNTQYF
NA	TRBV3-1	many	11	TRBJ1-1	TGTGCCAGCAGCAGTATCACTGAAGCTTTCTTT	CASSSITEAFF
NA	TRBV29-1	NA	13	TRBJ2-3	TGCAGCGTTGAGCGACTAGGCACAGATACGCAGTATTTT	CSVERLGTDTQYF
TRBD2	TRBV20-1	NA	14	TRBJ2-1	TGCAGTGCTAGATCTAGCGGATTCTACAATGAGCAGTTCTTC	CSARSSGFYNEQFF
NA	TRBV21-1	NA	16	TRBJ1-5	TGTGCCAGCAGAGGCAACAGACCCTATCAGCCCGGGGCCCAGCATTTT	CASRGNRPYQPGAQHF
NA	TRBV14	NA	11	TRBJ1-1	TGTGCCAGCAGGCGAGACAGAGTAACTTTCTTT	CASRRDRVTFF
TRBD2	TRBV5-1	NA	17	TRBJ2-7	TGCGCCAGCAGCTTGGGACTAGCGGGGGGGCGATCGTACGAGCAGTACTTC	CASSLGLAGGRSYEQYF
NA	TRBV7-9	few	12	TRBJ1-1	TGTGCCAGCAGCTTAGCGAGGGGGTTGGCTTTCTTT	CASSLARGLAFF
TRBD1	TRBV12-3/TRBV12-4	NA	15	TRBJ1-2	TGTGCCAGCAGTTCCCAGGGGGGGCGTCTCTATGGCTACACCTTC	CASSSQGGRLYGYTF
NA	TRBV28	many	13	TRBJ2-5	TGTGCCAGCAGTTGGAGGGGGTTCGAGACCCAGTACTTC	CASSWRGFETQYF
TRBD1	TRBV20-1	few	13	TRBJ2-7	TGCAGTGCTTCCGGGACAGATAGCTACGAGCAGTACTTC	CSASGTDSYEQYF
NA	TRBV18	NA	14	TRBJ1-5	TGTGCCAGCTCGGTGACAGTTAGCAATCAGCCCCAGCATTTT	CASSVTVSNQPQHF
NA	TRBV4-2	NA	16	TRBJ2-3	TGTGCCAGCAGCCAAGAGTCGGTACCACGCACAGATACGCAGTATTTT	CASSQESVPRTDTQYF
NA	TRBV29-1	NA	13	TRBJ2-7	TGCAGCGTTGTCTACAGATCCACCTACGAGCAGTACTTC	CSVVYRSTYEQYF
NA	TRBV4-3	NA	13	TRBJ1-5	TGCGCCAGCAGCCAAGATGTGGGGCGGATGCGGCATTTT	CASSQDVGRMRHF
TRBD2	TRBV7-8	NA	16	TRBJ2-1	TGTGCCAGCAGCTTTTATGATGGGGGGGTCTACAATGAGCAGTTCTTC	CASSFYDGGVYNEQFF